These T cell receptor beta chains were read from a single sample in a study of T cells in Graves' hyperthyroidism and ophthalmopathy. TCRdb fed the multiplex PCR reads into MiXCR, producing one record per CDR3 protein. The sample shows around 300,000 distinct CDR3 sequences, about 20% of them seen only once. Input material: blood. The receptors stem from a man between 25 and 39 years old with Graves' ophthalmopathy. CDR3s include the opening cysteine and the closing phenylalanine or tryptophan. A D gene is named only where the DNA matches it firmly. Some rows have no size entry. The others give once, few or many, or a class for an expanded clone.

d_call | j_call | v_call | clone_size | cdr3_aa | cdr3_nt
NA | TRBJ2-1 | TRBV6-1 | NA | CASRRGLALQGNEQFF | TGTGCCAGCAGACGGGGACTCGCTCTACAGGGCAATGAGCAGTTCTTC
NA | TRBJ1-5 | TRBV9 | few | CASSPPAHPSNQPQHF | TGTGCCAGCAGCCCCCCCGCCCATCCCAGCAATCAGCCCCAGCATTTT
TRBD1 | TRBJ2-6 | TRBV12-3/TRBV12-4 | few | CASASSYGTGDGSGANVLTF | TGTGCCAGCGCTTCCTCCTACGGGACAGGGGATGGCTCTGGGGCCAACGTCCTGACTTTC
NA | TRBJ1-2 | TRBV12-3/TRBV12-4 | once | CASSSDPIGYTF | TGTGCCAGCAGTTCAGACCCCATAGGCTACACCTTC
NA | TRBJ1-2 | TRBV5-1 | few | CASSLLAQREGYTF | TGCGCCAGCAGCTTGCTGGCTCAAAGAGAGGGCTACACCTTC
NA | TRBJ2-7 | TRBV11-2 | few | CASSLGVSYSYEQYF | TGTGCCAGCAGCTTAGGGGTCAGCTACTCCTACGAGCAGTACTTC
TRBD1 | TRBJ2-7 | TRBV2 | few | CASEGQSSYEQYF | TGTGCCAGCGAGGGACAGAGCTCCTACGAGCAGTACTTC
NA | TRBJ2-3 | TRBV7-3 | NA | CASSLTGGSSTDTQYF | TGTGCCAGCAGCTTAACAGGCGGAAGTAGCACAGATACGCAGTATTTT
NA | TRBJ1-1 | TRBV28 | few | CASRDYQGSTEAFF | TGTGCCAGCAGGGATTATCAGGGTTCCACTGAAGCTTTCTTT
NA | TRBJ2-1 | TRBV7-2 | NA | CASSPGPRNEQFF | TGTGCCAGCAGCCCGGGACCGCGGAATGAGCAGTTCTTC
NA | TRBJ2-7 | TRBV10-3 | many | CAISEPARSSYEQYF | TGTGCCATCAGTGAACCAGCGAGGAGCTCCTACGAGCAGTACTTC
TRBD2 | TRBJ2-7 | TRBV7-8 | few | CASSGGLAGVWEQYF | TGTGCCAGCAGCGGGGGACTAGCGGGAGTCTGGGAGCAGTACTTC
NA | TRBJ1-2 | TRBV20-1 | NA | CSAQAGTSHGYTF | TGCAGTGCTCAGGCCGGGACATCTCATGGCTACACCTTC
NA | TRBJ2-2 | TRBV10-2 | NA | CASRSGSSKGSGTGELFF | TGCGCCAGCAGGTCCGGCTCATCAAAGGGGTCGGGCACCGGGGAGCTGTTTTTT
TRBD2 | TRBJ2-3 | TRBV6-1 | NA | CASTGLAGGTDTQYF | TGTGCCAGCACCGGCCTAGCGGGAGGGACAGATACGCAGTATTTT
TRBD2 | TRBJ2-5 | TRBV20-1 | once | CSARSGGPRETQYF | TGCAGTGCTAGGTCGGGAGGGCCGCGGGAGACCCAGTACTTC
NA | TRBJ2-7 | TRBV12-3/TRBV12-4 | many | CASSFGTTYEQYF | TGTGCCAGCAGTTTTGGCACGACCTACGAGCAGTACTTC
NA | TRBJ1-2 | TRBV28 | NA | CATNRDAFGGYTF | TGTGCCACCAACCGGGACGCCTTTGGCGGCTACACCTTC
TRBD1 | TRBJ2-6 | TRBV7-2 | NA | CASSTGTGVYSGANVLTF | TGTGCCAGCAGTACCGGGACAGGGGTCTACTCTGGGGCCAACGTCCTGACTTTC
NA | TRBJ2-7 | TRBV9 | NA | CASSVAVGVSEQYF | TGTGCCAGCAGCGTCGCAGTTGGGGTCTCCGAGCAGTACTTC